The sequence of this TCR beta chain was determined in a study of CD8+ T cells in alopecia areata. Treatment reported: oral pan-JAK inhibitor, 5-10 mg twice daily. Extraction and reverse transcription of RNA yielded cDNA as the sequencing template. Produced via immunoSEQ multiplex PCR; TCRdb's table is partial and in-frame only. The data contain around 200,000 clones, 50% to 60% of them singletons. The sequenced sample was CD4+ T cells sorted from blood, obtained at week 4, from a patient treated with tofacitinib. The TCR originated in a human donor with alopecia areata.

For the CDR3, the DNA is TGCAGCGTTGACAGGGGGCCCAATGGCTACACCTTC. Its translation: CSVDRGPNGYTF. The chain links TRBV29-1 to TRBJ1-2, with 8 bases matching TRBD1. The junction had 3 bases not matched to a gene; V was cut back by 3 bases and J by 6 bases. The CDR3 covers 12 residues. Looked up from germline, CDR1 is SQVTM and CDR2 is ANQGSEA. Variable domain in full (rest from reference TRBV29-1 and TRBJ1-2): SAVISQKPSRDICQRGTSLTIQCQVDSQVTMMFWYRQQPGQSLTLIATANQGSEATYESGFVIDKFPISRPNLTFSTLTVSNMSPEDSSIYLCSVDRGPNGYTFGSGTRLTVV.